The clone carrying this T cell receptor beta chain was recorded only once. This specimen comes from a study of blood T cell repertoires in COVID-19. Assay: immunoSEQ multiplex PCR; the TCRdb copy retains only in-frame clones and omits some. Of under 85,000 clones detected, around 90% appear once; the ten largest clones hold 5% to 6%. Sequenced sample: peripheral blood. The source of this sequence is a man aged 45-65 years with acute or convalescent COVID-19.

The CDR3 here is CASSQDLAGGSGARETQYF. The CDR3 nucleotides are TGCGCCAGCAGCCAAGATCTAGCGGGAGGTTCGGGGGCCCGAGAGACCCAGTACTTC. V gene TRBV4-1 combines with J gene TRBJ2-5, with 11 bases lining up with TRBD2. The CDR3 has 19 amino acids. Germline V gene lookup returns CDR1 MGHRA and CDR2 YSYEKL. The trim removed 0 bases at V and 4 bases at J, leaving 13 bases unmatched.